A selection of T cell receptor beta chains follows, all from one sample in a study of human thymus T cells. The table came from immunoSEQ multiplex PCR; TCRdb's copy has only in-frame clones and leaves some out. Of 100,000 to 150,000 clones detected, 90% to 95% appear once; the ten largest clones hold around 0.025%. Sequencing was carried out using thymus tissue. These receptors all come from a boy younger than two with a congenital heart defect but otherwise immunologically healthy. Both conserved end residues are part of each CDR3. The order of the fields is clone size, D gene, V gene, J gene, CDR3 DNA, CDR3 protein. The D gene is left open where the match is weak. Clone size appears in some rows only: once, few, many, or a class for an expanded clone.

>.|.|TRBV9|TRBJ2-3
TGTGCCAGCAGCGTTGGACTCTCTGGGCCTACGCAGTATTTT
CASSVGLSGPTQYF
>.|.|TRBV7-8|TRBJ2-7
TGTGCCAGCAGCTCCAGTCGCCCCTCAGGGGAGCAGTACTTC
CASSSSRPSGEQYF
>.|.|TRBV25-1|TRBJ1-3
TGTGCCAGCAGTCGGCACTCTGGAAACACCATATATTTT
CASSRHSGNTIYF
>.|.|TRBV4-1|TRBJ2-7
TGCGCCAGCAGCCTCCGGGACACCTACGAGCAGTACTTC
CASSLRDTYEQYF
>.|.|TRBV18|TRBJ2-3
TGTGCCAGCTCACCCACTTCCTCAACTAGCACAGATACGCAGTATTTT
CASSPTSSTSTDTQYF
>.|.|TRBV7-6|TRBJ1-1
TGTGCCAGCAGCTCCACACGGGGGGCGAACACTGAAGCTTTCTTT
CASSSTRGANTEAFF
>.|TRBD1|TRBV19|TRBJ1-5
TGTGCCAGTAGTATAGACGGACTCAGGGGGCAGCCCCAGCATTTT
CASSIDGLRGQPQHF
>.|.|TRBV30|TRBJ1-5
TGTGCCTGGAGTGTACGAGGGAAGAACCAGCCCCAGCATTTT
CAWSVRGKNQPQHF
>.|TRBD1|TRBV18|TRBJ2-1
TGTGCCAGCTCACCCCTAGGACAGGGCCTTTACAATGAGCAGTTCTTC
CASSPLGQGLYNEQFF
>.|.|TRBV16|TRBJ1-2
TGTGCCAGCAGCCATTCCCTCAAATCTAACTATGGCTACACCTTC
CASSHSLKSNYGYTF
>.|.|TRBV13|TRBJ1-1
TGTGCCAGCAGCTCAGTAATTTGGGACGGGGAAGCTTTCTTT
CASSSVIWDGEAFF
>.|TRBD1|TRBV5-6|TRBJ1-6
TGTGCCAGCAGCTTGGCCAGGGGGCGATCACCCCTCCACTTT
CASSLARGRSPLHF
>.|TRBD2|TRBV2|TRBJ2-5
TGTGCCAGCATAACGGGACTAGCGGGGAGTGGGGGAGAGACCCAGTACTTC
CASITGLAGSGGETQYF
>.|.|TRBV27|TRBJ2-7
TGTGCCAGCTATACCCTGAGCCTGCCTAGGGAGCAGTACTTC
CASYTLSLPREQYF
>once|TRBD2|TRBV4-1|TRBJ2-1
TGCGCCAGCAGCCAAGATACCAGGACTAGCGGGGGGGCCCCCTCCTACAATGAGCAGTTCTTC
CASSQDTRTSGGAPSYNEQFF
>.|.|TRBV7-2|TRBJ1-2
TGTGCCAGCAGCTTAGCAGCTAACTATGGCTACACCTTC
CASSLAANYGYTF
>.|TRBD2|TRBV4-3|TRBJ2-4
TGCGCCAGCAGCCAAGCCCCGGGGGGGTTAAACATTCAGTACTTC
CASSQAPGGLNIQYF
>.|.|TRBV6-6|TRBJ1-1
TGTGCCAGCAGTTACGAGCGGGCCCCCGGGGTGGCTGAAGCTTTCTTT
CASSYERAPGVAEAFF